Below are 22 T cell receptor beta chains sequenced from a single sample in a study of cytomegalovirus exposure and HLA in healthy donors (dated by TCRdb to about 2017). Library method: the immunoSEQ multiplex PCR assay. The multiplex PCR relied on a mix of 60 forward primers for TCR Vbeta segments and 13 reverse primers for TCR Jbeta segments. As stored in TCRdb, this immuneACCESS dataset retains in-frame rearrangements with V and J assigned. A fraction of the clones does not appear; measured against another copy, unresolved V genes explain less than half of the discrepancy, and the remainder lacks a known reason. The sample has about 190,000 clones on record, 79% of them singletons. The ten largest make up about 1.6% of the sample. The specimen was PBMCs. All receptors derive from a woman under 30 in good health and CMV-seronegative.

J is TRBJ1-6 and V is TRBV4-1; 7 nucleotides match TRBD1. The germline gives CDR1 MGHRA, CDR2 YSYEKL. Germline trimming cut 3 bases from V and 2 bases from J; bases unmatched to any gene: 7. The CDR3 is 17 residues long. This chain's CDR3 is CASSHTIGQAYNSPLHF. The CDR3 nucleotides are TGCGCCAGCAGCCATACGATCGGACAGGCCTATAATTCACCCCTCCACTTT.

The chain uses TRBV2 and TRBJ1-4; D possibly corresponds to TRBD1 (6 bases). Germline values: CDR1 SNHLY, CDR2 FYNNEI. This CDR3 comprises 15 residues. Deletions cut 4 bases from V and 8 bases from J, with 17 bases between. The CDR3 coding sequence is TGTGCCAGCAGTGGTGGGGGCCTAAGTGGGGAAAAACTGTTTTTT. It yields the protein CASSGGGLSGEKLFF.

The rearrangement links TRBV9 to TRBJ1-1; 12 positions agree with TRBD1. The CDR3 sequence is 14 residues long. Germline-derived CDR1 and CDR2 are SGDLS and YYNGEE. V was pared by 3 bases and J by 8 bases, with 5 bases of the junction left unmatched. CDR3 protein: CASSGGTGGMEAFF. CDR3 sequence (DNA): TGTGCCAGCAGCGGGGGGACAGGGGGCATGGAAGCTTTCTTT.

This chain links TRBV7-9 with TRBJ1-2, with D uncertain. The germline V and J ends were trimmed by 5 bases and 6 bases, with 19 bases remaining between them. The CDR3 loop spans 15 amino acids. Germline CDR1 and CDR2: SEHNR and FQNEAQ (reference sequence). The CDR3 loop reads CASSNVVDYRDGYTF. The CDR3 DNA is TGTGCCAGCAGCAACGTTGTGGATTACAGAGATGGCTACACCTTC.

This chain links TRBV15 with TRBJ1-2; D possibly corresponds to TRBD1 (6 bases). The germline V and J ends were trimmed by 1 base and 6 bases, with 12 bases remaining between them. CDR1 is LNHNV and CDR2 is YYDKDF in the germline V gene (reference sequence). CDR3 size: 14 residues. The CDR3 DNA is TGTGCCACCAGCAGAGTCCTCGGGGGGCATGGCTACACCTTC. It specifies CATSRVLGGHGYTF.

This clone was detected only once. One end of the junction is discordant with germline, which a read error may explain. CDR3: CSSSPHRAYEQYF. The CDR3 nucleotides are TGTTCCAGCAGCCCGCACAGGGCTTACGAGCAGTACTTC. V usage is TRBV7-9 and J usage is TRBJ2-7, with a weak D call TRBD1 (6 bases). This CDR3 region has 13 residues. In germline, CDR1 is SEHNR, CDR2 FQNEAQ (reference sequence).

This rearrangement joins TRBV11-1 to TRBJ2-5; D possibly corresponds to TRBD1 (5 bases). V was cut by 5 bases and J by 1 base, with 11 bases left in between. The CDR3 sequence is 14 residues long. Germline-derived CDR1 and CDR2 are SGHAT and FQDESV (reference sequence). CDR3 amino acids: CASSPRVGQETQYF. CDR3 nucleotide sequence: TGTGCCAGCAGCCCCAGGGTTGGCCAAGAGACCCAGTACTTC.

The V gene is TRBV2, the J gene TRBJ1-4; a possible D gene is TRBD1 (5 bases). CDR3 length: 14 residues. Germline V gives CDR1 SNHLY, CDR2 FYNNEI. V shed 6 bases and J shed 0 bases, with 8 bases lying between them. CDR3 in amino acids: CASRTTATNEKLFF. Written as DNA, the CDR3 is TGTGCCAGCAGGACGACAGCAACTAATGAAAAACTGTTTTTT.

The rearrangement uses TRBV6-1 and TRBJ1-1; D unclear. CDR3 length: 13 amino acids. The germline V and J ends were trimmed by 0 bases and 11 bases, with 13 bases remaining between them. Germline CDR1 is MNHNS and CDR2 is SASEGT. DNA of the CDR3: TGTGCCAGCAGTGAAGCGGGGAGGACTTGGGCTTTCTTT. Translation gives CASSEAGRTWAFF.

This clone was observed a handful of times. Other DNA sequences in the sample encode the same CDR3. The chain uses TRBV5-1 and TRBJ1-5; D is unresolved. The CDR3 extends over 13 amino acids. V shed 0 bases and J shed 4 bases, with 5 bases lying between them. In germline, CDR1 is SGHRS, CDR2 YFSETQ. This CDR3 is CASSLDRNQPQHF. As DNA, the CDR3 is TGCGCCAGCAGCTTGGACAGAAATCAGCCCCAGCATTTT.

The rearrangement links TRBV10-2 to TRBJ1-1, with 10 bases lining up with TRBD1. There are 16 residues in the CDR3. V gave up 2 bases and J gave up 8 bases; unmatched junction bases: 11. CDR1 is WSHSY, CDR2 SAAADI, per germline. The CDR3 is CASSEVTGGIKVEAFF. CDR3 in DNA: TGCGCCAGCAGTGAGGTGACAGGGGGCATAAAGGTGGAAGCTTTCTTT.

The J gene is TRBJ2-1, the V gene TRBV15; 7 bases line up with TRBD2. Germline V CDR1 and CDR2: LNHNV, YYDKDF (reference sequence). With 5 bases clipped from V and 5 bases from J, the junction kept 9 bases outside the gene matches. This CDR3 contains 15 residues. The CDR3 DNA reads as TGTGCCACCAGCCGTGTGGGGGAGGGCCACAATGAGCAGTTCTTC. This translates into CATSRVGEGHNEQFF.

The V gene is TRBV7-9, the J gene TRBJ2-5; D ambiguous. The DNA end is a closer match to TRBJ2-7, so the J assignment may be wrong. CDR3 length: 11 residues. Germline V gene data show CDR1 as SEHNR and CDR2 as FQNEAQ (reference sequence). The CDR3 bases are TGTGCCAGCAGCGTCTCCTACGAGCAGTACTTC. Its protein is CASSVSYEQYF.

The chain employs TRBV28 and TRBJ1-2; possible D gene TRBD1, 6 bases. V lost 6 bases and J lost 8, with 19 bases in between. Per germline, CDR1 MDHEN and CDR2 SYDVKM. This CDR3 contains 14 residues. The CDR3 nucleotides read TGTGCCAGCAGCAAAAATCAGGGGTTCCCGGGCTACACCTTC. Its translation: CASSKNQGFPGYTF.

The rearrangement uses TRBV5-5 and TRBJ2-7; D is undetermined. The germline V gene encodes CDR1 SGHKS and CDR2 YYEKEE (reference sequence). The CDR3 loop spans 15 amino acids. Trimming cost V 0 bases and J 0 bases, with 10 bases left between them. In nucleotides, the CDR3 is TGTGCCAGCAGCTTGGTTCTGACACTCTCCTACGAGCAGTACTTC. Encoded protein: CASSLVLTLSYEQYF.

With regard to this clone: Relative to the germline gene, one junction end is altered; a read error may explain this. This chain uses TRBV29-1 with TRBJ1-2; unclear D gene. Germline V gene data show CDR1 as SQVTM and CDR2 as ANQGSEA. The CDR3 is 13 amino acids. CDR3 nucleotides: TGCAGCGTTCTCCTAGATACCTCCTATGGCTACATCTTC. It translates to CSVLLDTSYGYIF.

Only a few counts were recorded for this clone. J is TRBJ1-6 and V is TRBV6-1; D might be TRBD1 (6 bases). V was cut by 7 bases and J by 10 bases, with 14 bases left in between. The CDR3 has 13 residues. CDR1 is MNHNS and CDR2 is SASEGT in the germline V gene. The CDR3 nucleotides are TGTGCCAGCAACAACAGGGTTCAGTCACCCCTCCACTTT. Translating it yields CASNNRVQSPLHF.

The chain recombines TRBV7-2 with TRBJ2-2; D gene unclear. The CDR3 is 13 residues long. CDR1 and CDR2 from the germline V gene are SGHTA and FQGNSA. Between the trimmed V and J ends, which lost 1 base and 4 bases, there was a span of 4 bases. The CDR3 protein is CASSLVRTGELFF. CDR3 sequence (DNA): TGTGCCAGCAGCTTAGTTCGCACCGGGGAGCTGTTTTTT.

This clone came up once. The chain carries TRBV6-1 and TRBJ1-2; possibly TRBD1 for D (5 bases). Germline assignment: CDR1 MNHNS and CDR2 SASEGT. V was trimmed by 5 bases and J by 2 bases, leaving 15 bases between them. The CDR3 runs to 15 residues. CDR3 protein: CASSPSGGNNYGYTF. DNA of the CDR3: TGTGCCAGCAGTCCAAGTGGGGGGAACAACTATGGCTACACCTTC.

CDR3 residues: CAISNRVFDSPLHF. In DNA form, the CDR3 reads TGTGCCATCAGTAACAGGGTATTCGATTCACCCCTCCACTTT. The J gene is TRBJ1-6, the V gene TRBV10-3, with D perhaps matching TRBD1 (6 bases). Germline CDR1 and CDR2: ENHRY and SYGVKD. The CDR3 has 14 amino acids. Trimming took off 5 bases at V and 8 bases at J, with 13 bases between the two ends.

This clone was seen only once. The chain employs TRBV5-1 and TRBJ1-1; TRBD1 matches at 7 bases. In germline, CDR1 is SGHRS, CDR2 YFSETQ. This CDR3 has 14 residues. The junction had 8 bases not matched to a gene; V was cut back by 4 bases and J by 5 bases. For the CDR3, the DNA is TGCGCCAGCAGCCTACAGGGGCCCGGAACTGAAGCTTTCTTT. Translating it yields CASSLQGPGTEAFF.

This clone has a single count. CDR3 coding DNA: TGTGCCAGCAGCTTATGGGACAGGGGCTACAATGAGCAGTTCTTC. Its protein is CASSLWDRGYNEQFF. The gene calls are TRBV11-2 and TRBJ2-1, with 10 bases lining up with TRBD1. The V gene end was trimmed by 2 bases and the J gene end by 3 bases; junction bases not matched to a gene: 1. The germline CDR1 and CDR2 sequences are SGHAT and FQNNGV. The length of the CDR3 is 15 residues.